These T cell receptor beta chains were read from a single sample in a study of CD8+ T cells in alopecia areata. Generated by immunoSEQ multiplex PCR, the TCRdb table keeps only in-frame clones and is missing some. Of roughly 120,000 clones in the sample, about 61% were seen once. Specimen: CD4+ T cells sorted from blood. All receptors derive from a human donor in good health. Each CDR3 is given with its conserved first and last residue. The order of the fields is clone size, J gene, V gene, CDR3 protein. The listing skips clone size in some rows; elsewhere it reads once, few, many or a size class.

clone_size: .; j_call: TRBJ1-2; v_call: TRBV30; cdr3_aa: CAWSSSYGYTF
clone_size: .; j_call: TRBJ1-1; v_call: TRBV29-1; cdr3_aa: CSIKERGNMNTEAFF
clone_size: .; j_call: TRBJ2-7; v_call: TRBV5-4; cdr3_aa: CASSLDSGREYF
clone_size: .; j_call: TRBJ2-5; v_call: TRBV5-1; cdr3_aa: CASSFAGTGVETQYF
clone_size: .; j_call: TRBJ1-5; v_call: TRBV28; cdr3_aa: CASSLFRGPIGNQPQHF
clone_size: .; j_call: TRBJ1-1; v_call: TRBV2; cdr3_aa: CASSTRQGGTEAFF
clone_size: few; j_call: TRBJ1-3; v_call: TRBV6-6; cdr3_aa: CASTQRQSGNTIYF
clone_size: .; j_call: TRBJ1-5; v_call: TRBV29-1; cdr3_aa: CSVENSEGQPQHF
clone_size: .; j_call: TRBJ2-3; v_call: TRBV29-1; cdr3_aa: CSVARDGSSSTDTQYF
clone_size: .; j_call: TRBJ1-3; v_call: TRBV5-4; cdr3_aa: CASSLKGQGAYSGNTIYF
clone_size: .; j_call: .; v_call: TRBV10-2; cdr3_aa: CASSPAPDRAGEQFF
clone_size: .; j_call: TRBJ1-5; v_call: TRBV2; cdr3_aa: CASSPGREGQPQHF
clone_size: .; j_call: TRBJ2-4; v_call: TRBV7-9; cdr3_aa: CASSAGTENIQYF
clone_size: .; j_call: TRBJ2-3; v_call: TRBV6-4; cdr3_aa: CASSEGQTSTDTQYF
clone_size: .; j_call: TRBJ1-2; v_call: TRBV7-9; cdr3_aa: CASSSVASQEDGYTF
clone_size: .; j_call: TRBJ2-5; v_call: TRBV29-1; cdr3_aa: CSVGRSGGQETQYF
clone_size: once; j_call: TRBJ2-1; v_call: TRBV5-1; cdr3_aa: CASSLVGDSYNEQFF